Shown below are 3 T cell receptor beta chains from a single sample sequenced in a study of blood T cell repertoires in COVID-19. Produced via immunoSEQ multiplex PCR; TCRdb's table is partial and in-frame only. The table has 190,000 or so clones, approximately 87% seen once. The source material was peripheral blood. These receptors were collected from a woman aged 18-29 years who had recovered from COVID-19.

The chain has TRBV27 and TRBJ1-2, with D unresolved. In germline, CDR1 is MNHEY, CDR2 SMNVEV (reference sequence). V was shortened by 2 bases and J by 2 bases, with 6 bases between the two germline ends. The CDR3 has 13 amino acids. The CDR3 nucleotides read TGTGCCAGCAGTTTAAAGGAGAACTATGGCTACACCTTC. Translation gives CASSLKENYGYTF.

The V and J genes are TRBV27 and TRBJ2-2, with 9 bases that match TRBD1. This CDR3 spans 16 amino acids. Germline assignment: CDR1 MNHEY and CDR2 SMNVEV (reference sequence). J lost 4 bases, V lost 4 bases, and 7 bases had no gene match. CDR3 nucleotides: TGTGCCAGCAGTTCCCCGGGACAGGGCTTCACCGGGGAGCTGTTTTTT. Encoded protein: CASSSPGQGFTGELFF.

The rearrangement joins TRBV7-3 to TRBJ2-5, with 8 bases matching TRBD2. Germline V gene sequence: CDR1 SGHTA, CDR2 FQGTGA. The CDR3 is 15 amino acids. The ends lost 6 bases at V and 4 bases at J; junction bases unmatched: 10. The DNA for the CDR3 is TGTGCCAGCAGTCTAGCGGGCACCACGGGAGAGACCCAGTACTTC. Residues: CASSLAGTTGETQYF.